The entry below describes one T cell receptor beta chain. The target antigen is unknown. Sequencing used immunoSEQ multiplex PCR; TCRdb keeps in-frame clones, though not all of them. The sample consists of some 74,000 clones, roughly three quarters of them appearing once. Each patient with chemo-refractory metastatic non-small-cell lung cancer was treated with focal radiation plus CTLA-4 blockade using ipilimumab. V was pared by 0 bases and J by 0 bases, with 5 bases of the junction left unmatched. The CDR3 is made up of 17 amino acids. Per germline, CDR1 SGHDN and CDR2 FVKESK. This sample is part of a study of radiotherapy plus CTLA-4 blockade in lung cancer. General study results and limits: Radiotherapy with ipilimumab was followed by blood expansion of tumor-derived clones.

The clonotype comes from a human donor with non-small cell lung cancer who had a complete response to radiotherapy plus ipilimumab. The chain carries TRBV14 and TRBJ1-3; 7 positions match TRBD1. The source was peripheral blood, collected from a patient treated with radiotherapy plus ipilimumab. The chain's CDR3 is CASSQERGQSSGNTIYF. DNA of the CDR3: TGTGCCAGCAGCCAAGAGAGGGGACAGAGCTCTGGAAACACCATATATTTT.